Below, one T cell receptor (beta chain) is given with its context. This CDR3 comprises 14 residues. Germline CDR1 reads PRHDT; CDR2 reads FYEKMQ (reference sequence). Trimming pared 5 bases from V and 9 bases from J, leaving 17 bases between. This entry is derived from a study of blood T cell repertoires in COVID-19. For the study at large: Samples of COVID-19 (acute and convalescent) were obtained from the United States, Italy and Spain. T cells, B-cell-depleted T cells, or PBMCs provided the cDNA or gDNA that served as material.

In terms of age and location, participants ranged from roughly 18 to 90 years and lived in about two dozen US areas. TCRdb's table, derived via immunoSEQ multiplex PCR, lists solely in-frame clones and lacks some. This table has 250,000 or so clones, 80% to 85% appearing once. The chain is built from TRBV13 and TRBJ2-1; tentatively, D is TRBD2 (6 bases). The sequencing sample was made of PBMCs or T cells enriched from blood (not recorded which). This TCR derives from a man aged 50-59 years who had recovered from COVID-19. The CDR3: CASSPPSGVTEQFF. For the CDR3, the DNA is TGTGCCAGCAGCCCCCCCTCGGGAGTAACTGAGCAGTTCTTC.